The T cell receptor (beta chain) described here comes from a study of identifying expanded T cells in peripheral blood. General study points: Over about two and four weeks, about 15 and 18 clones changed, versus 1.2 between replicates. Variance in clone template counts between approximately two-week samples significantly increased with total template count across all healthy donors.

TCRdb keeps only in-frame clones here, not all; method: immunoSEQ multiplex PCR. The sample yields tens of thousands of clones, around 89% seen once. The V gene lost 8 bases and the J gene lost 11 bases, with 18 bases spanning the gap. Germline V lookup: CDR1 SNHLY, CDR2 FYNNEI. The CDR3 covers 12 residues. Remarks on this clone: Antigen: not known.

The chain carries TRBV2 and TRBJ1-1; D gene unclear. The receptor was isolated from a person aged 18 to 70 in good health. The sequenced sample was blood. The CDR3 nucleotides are TGTGCCAGCTCAACTCCCCTGGGCCAGGCTTTCTTT. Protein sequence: CASSTPLGQAFF.